The 24 T cell receptor beta chains below come from one sample, sequenced in a study of read filtering for tumor transcriptome and immune sequencing. Molecular barcoded adaptors covering alpha/delta and beta/gamma chains were used on approximately 400 ng RNA. From the reads, TCRdb called clonotypes with MiXCR, one entry per CDR3 protein. The sample contains more than 20,000 distinct CDR3 sequences, approximately 23% of which appear only once. Sequencing used a population of CD138-negative cells sorted from bone marrow. The receptors were sampled from a donor older than 35 with multiple myeloma.

V usage is TRBV13 and J usage is TRBJ2-7; TRBD1 might be the D (6 bases). The CDR3 consists of 15 residues. Trimming removed 5 bases from V and 0 bases from J, with 14 bases in between. Per germline, CDR1 PRHDT and CDR2 FYEKMQ (reference sequence). CDR3 loop: CASSPRDTPSYEQYF. The CDR3 DNA reads as TGTGCCAGCAGCCCTCGGGACACCCCCTCCTACGAGCAGTACTTC.

This clonotype was counted at least ten times. The CDR3 region is CASSRLAGGNTDTQYF. The CDR3 DNA is TGTGCCAGCAGCCGACTAGCGGGGGGGAACACAGATACGCAGTATTTT. V and J are TRBV7-2 and TRBJ2-3; TRBD2 matches 14 bases. Losses at the gene ends were 5 bases for V and 2 bases for J; bases not matched to a gene: 3. The CDR3 runs to 16 residues. Per the germline V gene, CDR1 is SGHTA and CDR2 is FQGNSA.

This clonotype was counted many times. V gene TRBV7-2 combines with J gene TRBJ2-5; 8 bases are a match to TRBD1. This CDR3 comprises 16 residues. Germline CDR1 and CDR2: SGHTA and FQGNSA. V dropped 4 bases and J dropped 5; count of bases not matched to a gene: 12. For the CDR3, the DNA is TGTGCCAGCAGCTCCAAAGGGGCAGGGGGCGGGGAGACCCAGTACTTC. Its translation is CASSSKGAGGGETQYF.

This clonotype appeared a few times. The chain couples TRBV7-2 to TRBJ1-2, with 7 bases fitting TRBD1. V was pared by 1 base and J by 2 bases, with 7 bases of the junction left unmatched. CDR1 is SGHTA and CDR2 is FQGNSA in the germline V gene. The CDR3 sequence is 16 residues long. This chain's CDR3 is CASSLGQGEANYGYTF. The CDR3 bases are TGTGCCAGCAGCTTAGGGCAGGGGGAAGCGAACTATGGCTACACCTTC.

This clonotype is medium-sized by share. The chain is built from TRBV29-1 and TRBJ2-3, with unresolved D. The CDR3 is 9 amino acids. Trimming removed 7 bases at V and 3 bases at J, with 2 bases between. Germline lookup yields CDR1 SQVTM and CDR2 ANQGSEA. The CDR3 sequence: CSDTDTQYF. Written as DNA, the CDR3 is TGCAGCGATACAGATACGCAGTATTTT.

There are many counts of this clonotype. J is TRBJ2-2 and V is TRBV20-1; D perhaps matches TRBD1 (5 bases). Per germline, CDR1 DFQATT and CDR2 SNEGSKA (reference sequence). Trimming removed 1 base at V and 6 bases at J, with 15 bases between. CDR3 length equals 15 residues. This CDR3 is CSARAVLGAPGELFF. DNA of the CDR3: TGCAGTGCTAGAGCCGTTTTAGGGGCACCCGGGGAGCTGTTTTTT.

This clonotype was picked up a small number of times. The chain carries TRBV11-2 and TRBJ2-7; the D gene is possibly TRBD1 (5 bases). Germline CDR1 and CDR2: SGHAT and FQNNGV. V was trimmed by 0 bases and J by 7 bases, leaving 7 bases between them. The CDR3 consists of 12 residues. For the CDR3, the DNA is TGTGCCAGCAGCTTAGACAGGGATGAGCAGTACTTC. This codes for CASSLDRDEQYF.

This clonotype was detected ten times or more. This chain uses TRBV20-1 with TRBJ2-3, with 9 bases aligning to TRBD2. CDR1 is DFQATT and CDR2 is SNEGSKA in the germline V gene (reference sequence). The CDR3 has 14 residues. The trim removed 3 bases at V and 2 bases at J, leaving 3 bases unmatched. CDR3 in amino acids: CSARAGGVTDTQYF. As DNA, the CDR3 is TGCAGTGCTAGGGCGGGGGGGGTCACAGATACGCAGTATTTT.

The V call is TRBV6-1, the J call TRBJ2-1; 11 bases match TRBD2. CDR3 length: 16 amino acids. V lost 9 bases to trimming and J lost 5 bases; unmatched junction nucleotides: 12. The germline CDR1 and CDR2 sequences are MNHNS and SASEGT. For the CDR3, the DNA is TGTGCCAGTGAAGAGACTAGCGGGGTGTATGACAATGAGCAGTTCTTC. Protein: CASEETSGVYDNEQFF.

This clonotype was found a few times. The chain links TRBV6-1 to TRBJ1-5; the D is unclear. This CDR3 has 12 residues. Germline CDR1 MNHNS, CDR2 SASEGT. V gave up 7 bases and J gave up 6 bases, with 10 bases separating them. The DNA for the CDR3 is TGTGCCAGCACGACCCCACCTCAGCCCCAGCATTTT. It yields the protein CASTTPPQPQHF.

This clonotype was observed many times. The V and J genes are TRBV28 and TRBJ2-5, with 11 bases fitting TRBD2. Germline V gene data show CDR1 as MDHEN and CDR2 as SYDVKM. The CDR3 is 16 residues long. V dropped 1 base and J dropped 5; count of bases not matched to a gene: 6. DNA for the CDR3: TGTGCCAGCAGTTTATTACATAGCGGGGGGGCCGAGACCCAGTACTTC. Translated, it gives CASSLLHSGGAETQYF.

This clonotype has a count of ten or more. This chain links TRBV5-1 with TRBJ2-7, with a possible D match to TRBD2 (6 bases). Trimming took off 0 bases at V and 6 bases at J, with 13 bases between the two ends. The CDR3 extends over 14 amino acids. The V gene's germline CDR1 is SGHRS and CDR2 YFSETQ. CDR3 sequence (DNA): TGCGCCAGCAGCTTGGAGACTAGTTCGCGCGAGCAGTACTTC. Protein product: CASSLETSSREQYF.

Many counts were recorded for this clonotype. This chain links TRBV2 with TRBJ2-3; the D gene is possibly TRBD1 (7 bases). The CDR3 is made up of 14 amino acids. The V end lost 10 bases, the J end lost 2 bases, and 16 bases lay between the germline ends. Germline CDR1 is SNHLY and CDR2 is FYNNEI. The CDR3 reads CATGGTSLTDTQYF. In DNA, the CDR3 is TGTGCCACAGGGGGGACTTCACTCACAGATACGCAGTATTTT.

The rearrangement uses TRBV29-1 and TRBJ1-1; no firm D call. Trimming took off 0 bases at V and 4 bases at J, with 12 bases between the two ends. This CDR3 contains 14 residues. Germline V lookup: CDR1 SQVTM, CDR2 ANQGSEA. The CDR3 loop is CSVEDFEYGTEAFF. The CDR3, as DNA: TGCAGCGTTGAAGATTTTGAGTATGGCACTGAAGCTTTCTTT.

This clonotype was seen ten or more times. This chain's CDR3 is CSARVGGQTNEQYF. CDR3 in DNA: TGCAGTGCTAGAGTAGGCGGCCAAACGAACGAGCAGTACTTC. The chain combines TRBV20-1 with TRBJ2-7; D is uncertain. V lost 1 base to trimming and J lost 5 bases, with 15 bases between them. Germline CDR1 DFQATT, CDR2 SNEGSKA (reference sequence). The CDR3 contains 14 residues.

This clonotype was counted many times. DNA of the CDR3: TGTGCCAGCAGCTTGCTAGTGCTCGCAGAGACCCAGTACTTC. Translated, it gives CASSLLVLAETQYF. This sequence joins TRBV11-2 and TRBJ2-5; D gene uncertain. Germline V CDR1 and CDR2: SGHAT, FQNNGV. The CDR3 loop spans 14 amino acids. V shed 3 bases and J shed 4 bases, with 12 bases lying between them.

This clonotype was seen only a few times. The rearrangement links TRBV18 to TRBJ1-5; perhaps TRBD1 as D (5 bases). Trimming removed 2 bases at V and 1 base at J, with 9 bases between. From germline, CDR1 is KGHSH and CDR2 LQKENI. The CDR3 consists of 15 residues. CDR3 nucleotide sequence: TGTGCCAGCTCACCAGGCTGGGACAGCAATCAGCCCCAGCATTTT. Residues: CASSPGWDSNQPQHF.

This clonotype was seen many times. The chain links TRBV29-1 to TRBJ2-5; D remains unclear. Trimming stripped 0 bases from V and 2 bases from J, with 10 bases between. Germline V lookup: CDR1 SQVTM, CDR2 ANQGSEA. The CDR3 runs to 14 residues. This CDR3 reads CSVEDWASQETQYF. CDR3 DNA: TGCAGCGTTGAAGATTGGGCTTCGCAAGAGACCCAGTACTTC.

As to this clonotype: A read error may be the cause here, since a much bigger clone is one base away. V usage is TRBV7-2 and J usage is TRBJ2-2; weak D call: TRBD2 (6 bases). The CDR3 is made up of 15 amino acids. V was pared by 5 bases and J by 3 bases, with 13 bases between. In germline, CDR1 is SGHTA, CDR2 FQGNSA. The CDR3 spells CASSPASDHTGELFF. The CDR3 coding sequence is TGTGCCAGCAGCCCAGCTAGCGACCACACCGGGGAGCTGTTTTTT. The full variable domain, with the rest looked up from reference TRBV7-2 and TRBJ2-2, is GAGVSQSPSNKVTEKGKDVELRCDPISGHTALYWYRQSLGQGLEFLIYFQGNSAPDKSGLPSDRFSAERTGGSVSTLTIQRTQQEDSAVYLCASSPASDHTGELFFGEGSRLTVL.

The gene calls are TRBV10-2 and TRBJ2-7; the D gene could be TRBD1 or TRBD2 (5 bases each). The CDR3 is 12 amino acids. Germline V CDR1 and CDR2: WSHSY, SAAADI. Trimming removed 0 bases from V and 6 bases from J, with 6 bases in between. Here the CDR3 reads CASSESRGEQYF. CDR3 bases: TGCGCCAGCAGTGAGTCGAGGGGCGAGCAGTACTTC.

J is TRBJ2-1 and V is TRBV5-1; 9 positions agree with TRBD1. Per the germline V gene, CDR1 is SGHRS and CDR2 is YFSETQ. The CDR3 covers 17 residues. V lost 9 bases to trimming and J lost 8 bases; unmatched junction nucleotides: 21. Here the CDR3 DNA reads TGCGCCACTAGCTTGATTGGGACAGGGACAGGAGGATATGAGCAGTTCTTC. Residues: CATSLIGTGTGGYEQFF. The variable domain in full, with the rest retrieved from reference TRBV5-1 and TRBJ2-1, is KAGVTQTPRYLIKTRGQQVTLSCSPISGHRSVSWYQQTPGQGLQFLFEYFSETQRNKGNFPGRFSGRQFSNSRSEMNVSTLELGDSALYLCATSLIGTGTGGYEQFFGPGTRLTVL.

This chain connects TRBV6-5 to TRBJ1-4; D remains ambiguous. Trimming removed 0 bases at V and 7 bases at J, with 18 bases between. Germline loops: CDR1 MNHEY, CDR2 SVGAGI. The CDR3 totals 17 residues. CDR3 loop: CASSYSPPRGVGEKLFF. DNA of the CDR3: TGTGCCAGCAGTTACTCACCTCCCCGTGGGGTAGGTGAAAAACTGTTTTTT.

The chain uses TRBV10-3 and TRBJ2-3, with D possibly being TRBD1 (5 bases). Trimming cost V 3 bases and J 0 bases, with 16 bases left between them. Germline V gives CDR1 ENHRY, CDR2 SYGVKD. CDR3 length: 17 amino acids. The CDR3 loop reads CAISETPGSASTDTQYF. CDR3 sequence (DNA): TGTGCCATCAGTGAAACCCCAGGGTCCGCTAGCACAGATACGCAGTATTTT.

This clonotype was seen more than once but under ten times. A read error is possible here, since a much larger clone lies one base away. This chain connects TRBV20-1 to TRBJ2-3; TRBD2 agrees at 8 bases. Germline V gives CDR1 DFQATT, CDR2 SNEGSKA (reference sequence). Unmatched junction bases numbered 14, after V lost 5 bases and J lost 4 bases. The CDR3 is 16 residues long. CDR3 coding DNA: TGCAGTGCTCCGAAGCTAGCGGGCTCTAGCGCAGATACGCAGTATTTT. It specifies CSAPKLAGSSADTQYF.